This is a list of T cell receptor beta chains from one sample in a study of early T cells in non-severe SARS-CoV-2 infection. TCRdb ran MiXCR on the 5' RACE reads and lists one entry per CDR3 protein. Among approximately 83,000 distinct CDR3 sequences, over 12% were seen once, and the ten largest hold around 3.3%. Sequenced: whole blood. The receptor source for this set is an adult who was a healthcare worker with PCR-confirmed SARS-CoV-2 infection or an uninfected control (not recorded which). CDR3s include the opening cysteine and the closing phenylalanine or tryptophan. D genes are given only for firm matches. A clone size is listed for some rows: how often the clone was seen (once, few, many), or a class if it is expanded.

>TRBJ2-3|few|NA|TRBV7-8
TGTGCCAGCAGCCGCGAGCGAGGAAGCACAGATACGCAGTATTTT
CASSRERGSTDTQYF
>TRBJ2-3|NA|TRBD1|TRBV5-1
TGCGCCAGCACCCAGGGGGCAGGGGGCACAGATACGCAGTATTTT
CASTQGAGGTDTQYF
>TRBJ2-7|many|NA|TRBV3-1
TGTGCCAGCAGCCAAGGGACGGTAACCTACGAGCAGTACTTC
CASSQGTVTYEQYF
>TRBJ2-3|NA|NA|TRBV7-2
TGTGCCAGCAGCTTAGCGTTACCCAACACAGATACGCAGTATTTT
CASSLALPNTDTQYF
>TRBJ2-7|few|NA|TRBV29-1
TGCAGCGCGAGAACTAGCTCTCTCTCCTACGAGCAGTACTTC
CSARTSSLSYEQYF
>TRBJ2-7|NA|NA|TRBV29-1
TGCAGCGTCTCCGGGCCCGGCTACGAGCAGTACTTC
CSVSGPGYEQYF
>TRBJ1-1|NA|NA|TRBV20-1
TGCAGTGCTAGACCCGGAGGGGCCACTGAAGCTTTCTTT
CSARPGGATEAFF
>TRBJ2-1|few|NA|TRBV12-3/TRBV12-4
TGTGCCAGCAGTTTACGGAGCTCCTACAATGAGCAGTTCTTC
CASSLRSSYNEQFF
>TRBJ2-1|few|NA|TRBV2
TGTGCCAGCAGTGCCGGGACATCCTCCTACAATGAGCAGTTCTTC
CASSAGTSSYNEQFF
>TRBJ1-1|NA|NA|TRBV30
TGTGCCTGGAGAGGGGGATACGGCACTGAAGCTTTCTTT
CAWRGGYGTEAFF
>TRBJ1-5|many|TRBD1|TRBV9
TGTGCCAGCAGCGTAGCTCGGAGGGGGCTTCAGCCCCAGCATTTT
CASSVARRGLQPQHF
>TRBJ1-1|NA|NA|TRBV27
TGTGCCAGCAGTTTAGCAGGGGTATTCACTGAAGCTTTCTTT
CASSLAGVFTEAFF
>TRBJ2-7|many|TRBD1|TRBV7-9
TGTGCCAGCAGCTTAGGACAGGGGGCAAGGGTGTACTTC
CASSLGQGARVYF
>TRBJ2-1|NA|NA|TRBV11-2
TGTGCCAGCAGCTTAGTCGTCCTGGGAGACAATGAGCAGTTCTTC
CASSLVVLGDNEQFF
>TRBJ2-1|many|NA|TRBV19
TGTGCCAGTAGGACCTACTACAATGAGCAGTTCTTC
CASRTYYNEQFF
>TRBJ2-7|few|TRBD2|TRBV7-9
TGTGCCAGCAGCGCCCGGCGGGAGGGAGGGTACGAGCAGTACTTC
CASSARREGGYEQYF
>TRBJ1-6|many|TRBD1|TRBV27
TGTGCCAGCAGAACGGACAGGGGAGCCTATAATTCACCCCTCCACTTT
CASRTDRGAYNSPLHF
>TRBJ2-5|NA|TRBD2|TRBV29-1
TGCAGCGCCGCTAGGGGACTATCAGAGACCCAGTACTTC
CSAARGLSETQYF
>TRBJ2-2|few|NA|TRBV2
TGTGCCAGCAGTGAAACAGGGAGCGGGGAGCTGTTTTTT
CASSETGSGELFF
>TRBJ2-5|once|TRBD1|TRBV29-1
TGCAGCGTCGGACAGGGGACAGGGCAAGAGACCCAGTACTTC
CSVGQGTGQETQYF
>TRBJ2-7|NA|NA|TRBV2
TGTGCCAGCCAGACAGAGGGCTCTTACGAGCAGTACTTC
CASQTEGSYEQYF
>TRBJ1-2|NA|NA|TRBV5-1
TGCGCCAGCAGCTTGGCGGGTGACTATGGCTACACCTTC
CASSLAGDYGYTF
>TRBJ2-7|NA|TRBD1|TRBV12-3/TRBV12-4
TGTGCCAGCAGCCGAAGACAGGGCAAGGAGTACTTC
CASSRRQGKEYF
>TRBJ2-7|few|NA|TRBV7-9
TGTGCCAGCAGCTTCGACAGAAACTACGAGCAGTACTTC
CASSFDRNYEQYF
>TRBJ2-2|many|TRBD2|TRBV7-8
TGTGCCAGCAGGGATGGACTAGCGAGGGATGGCGGGGAGCTGTTTTTT
CASRDGLARDGGELFF
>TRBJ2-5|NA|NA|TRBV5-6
TGTGCCAGCAGCTTGGCGGGCGGGGTACAGACCCAGTACTTC
CASSLAGGVQTQYF
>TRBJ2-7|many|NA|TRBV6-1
TGTGCCAGCAGTGCGGCAGGACACTACGAGCAGTACTTC
CASSAAGHYEQYF
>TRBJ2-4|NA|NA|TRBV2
TGTGCCAGCAGTGAGGAGGGGGCGCCCAAAAACATTCAGTACTTC
CASSEEGAPKNIQYF
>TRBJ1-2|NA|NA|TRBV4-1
TGCGCCAGCAGCCAAGCTGGACGGAACTATGGCTACACCTTC
CASSQAGRNYGYTF
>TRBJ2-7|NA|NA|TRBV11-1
TGTGCCAGCAGCTTAATCCAGGTAGGACGGTCCTACGAGCAGTACTTC
CASSLIQVGRSYEQYF
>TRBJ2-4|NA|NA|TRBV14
TGTGCCAGCAGCCAAGTGGGGGACATTCAGTACTTC
CASSQVGDIQYF
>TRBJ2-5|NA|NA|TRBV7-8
TGTGCCAGCAGCCCCGCGAGGACAGTACTCGGAGAGACCCAGTACTTC
CASSPARTVLGETQYF
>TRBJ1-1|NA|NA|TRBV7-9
TGTGCCAGCAGCTTAGCGGGAAACGGGGAAGCTTTCTTT
CASSLAGNGEAFF
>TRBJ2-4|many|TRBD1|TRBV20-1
TGCAGTGCTGGGGGACAGCGAGGGCTAGCCAAAAACATTCAGTACTTC
CSAGGQRGLAKNIQYF
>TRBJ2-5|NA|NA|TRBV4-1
TGCGCCAGCAGCCAACCTTCTTTGTACCAAGAGACCCAGTACTTC
CASSQPSLYQETQYF
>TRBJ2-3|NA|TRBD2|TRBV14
TGTGCCAGCAGCCAACACACTGGACTAGCGGGAGCGGGCGATACGCAGTATTTT
CASSQHTGLAGAGDTQYF
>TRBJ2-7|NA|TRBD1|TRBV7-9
TGTGCCAGCAGCCCAGCCTGGGGACGGACAGGGAGCTCCTACGAGCAGTACTTC
CASSPAWGRTGSSYEQYF
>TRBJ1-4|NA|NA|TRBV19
TGTGCCAGTAGCCTTCTCGAGCTCAATGAAAAACTGTTTTTT
CASSLLELNEKLFF
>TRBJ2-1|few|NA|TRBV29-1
TGCAGCGTTGAATGGCGGCCTTCCTACAATGAGCAGTTCTTC
CSVEWRPSYNEQFF
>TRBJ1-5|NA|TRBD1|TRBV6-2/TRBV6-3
TGTGCCAGCAGATCCTATCAGGGGGCGGATCAGCCCCAGCATTTT
CASRSYQGADQPQHF
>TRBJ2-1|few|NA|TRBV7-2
TGTGCCAGCAGCTTAAAGGTCGGGGGCTTCAATGAGCAGTTCTTC
CASSLKVGGFNEQFF
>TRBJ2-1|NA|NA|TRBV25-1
TGTGCCAGCAGTGAATGGGCGCAGGGTAGTCACAATGAGCAGTTCTTC
CASSEWAQGSHNEQFF
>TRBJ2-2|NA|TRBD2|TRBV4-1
TGCGCCAGCAGACCAACTCCGGGACTAGCGGGAGTAAGCACCGGGGAGCTGTTTTTT
CASRPTPGLAGVSTGELFF
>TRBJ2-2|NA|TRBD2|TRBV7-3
TGTGCCAGCAGCCCCCGTCGAGCGGGAGAAGGGACCGGGGAGCTGTTTTTT
CASSPRRAGEGTGELFF
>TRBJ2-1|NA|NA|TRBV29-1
TGCAGCGTTGAAGGAGGGATCAATGAGCAGTTCTTC
CSVEGGINEQFF